This T cell receptor beta chain was retrieved from a study of blood T cells in healthy people across ages. CDR3 size: 14 residues. The ends were cut back, 4 bases at V and 6 bases at J, with 13 bases in the middle. Germline CDR1 is MDHEN and CDR2 is SYDVKM. It was with a sample-barcoded 5' primer and a J-beta primer mix that a second PCR of about 6 to 12 cycles was run. TCRdb reprocessed the 5' RACE reads via MiXCR and lists one record per CDR3 protein. The sample yields under 1,000,000 distinct CDR3 sequences, 35% to 50% seen once. The rearrangement joins TRBV28 to TRBJ1-5; tentative D call: TRBD1 (6 bases). The source is an elderly man in good health. Sequencing was performed on blood. The CDR3 region is CASSSQGISQPQHF. CDR3 DNA sequence: TGTGCCAGCAGTTCGCAGGGGATTAGTCAGCCCCAGCATTTT. The variable domain in full, completed from reference TRBV28 and TRBJ1-5, reads DVKVTQSSRYLVKRTGEKVFLECVQDMDHENMFWYRQDPGLGLRLIYFSYDVKMKEKGDIPEGYSVSREKKERFSLILESASTNQTSMYLCASSSQGISQPQHFGDGTRLSIL.